This TCR beta chain was sequenced during a study of T cell responses to AZD1222 COVID-19 vaccine (dated by TCRdb to the early 2020s). Broadly, across the study: TCR sequencing covered 233 trial participants: nearly 210 given two doses of AZD1222 and 26 given two doses of MenACWY control vaccine. Trial participants were enrolled into age subgroups of 18-55, 56-69 and 70-plus years, which contained approximately 150, 28 and 58 TCR-sequenced participants, respectively. The full study reports these points: The 56-69-year group was small, and its depth increase did not reach significance, likely because of low power. Because no samples from the day 14 peak response were available, repertoires could be characterized only after the peak T cell response. Epitopes outside the regions mutated in the B.1.351 and B.1.1.7 variants were reportedly recognized by nearly half of the unique spike-specific TCRs. Conclusions about previously exposed vaccinees were limited because only six AZD1222 recipients were SARS-CoV-2 seropositive at baseline. A significant rise in spike-specific TCR breadth and depth was observed after two AZD1222 doses relative to day 0 and relative to MenACWY recipients. Most participants were white British and females outnumbered males, and the authors suggested that clonal diversity may have been underestimated. Vaccine-associated CD4 TCRs spanned the whole spike protein, with dominant responses in regions 160-218 and 743-854.

The germline V gene sets CDR1 to MDHEN and CDR2 to SYDVKM. The CDR3 spans 15 residues, from the cysteine through the phenylalanine. Only the CDR3 part of the read is kept: 45 bases, read in frame from the first base. Trimming leaves V shorter by 5 bases and J shorter by 2 bases, with the junction holding 6 bases beyond the gene matches. The CDR3 regions of human TCRbeta chains were subjected to immunosequencing. The authors' analysis ran thus. Repertoire TCRs were matched against a reference library of SARS-CoV-2-specific TCRs generated with the MIRA antigen-specificity platform. Breadth was defined as the fraction of unique TCRs that were SARS-CoV-2-associated, and depth was defined as the fraction of total T cells that were SARS-CoV-2-associated. Each spike-specific TCR was assigned to its reactive spike region and to a CD4 or CD8 class using the MIRA data. Log10-transformed breadth and depth values were compared by one-way ANOVA with Sidak's multiple comparisons tests. Sourced from immuneACCESS, this table was stored by TCRdb with only in-frame sequences that have V and J called. A share of the clones is absent; for the studies checked, an unresolved V gene accounts for under half, and the remainder has no known explanation. Clonal size and the V and J genes are those of that table, whereas D and trimming came from the DNA. Here the sample has more than 80,000 clones; around 88% occur a single time. The ten largest clones take up over 9% of the sample.

The intended sense of this specimen's time point label: baseline before first vaccination. Interpreted using the paper, the treatment or condition label stands for: meningococcal conjugate vaccine given as trial control. The vaccinee samples were drawn from two UK trials, COV001 and COV002, one of which was a single-blind randomized controlled phase 2/3 trial testing AZD1222 (ChAdOx1 nCoV-19) in healthy adults. For TCRbeta chain sequencing, PBMC samples from trial participants were taken at day 0 and at day 28 after the second dose. Note on this clone: There is no known antigen for this receptor. Qualities for individual bases were not recorded, and no much larger clone is one base off.

The chain is made from TRBV28 and TRBJ1-2; 9 central nucleotides agree with TRBD1. This sample comprised peripheral blood, obtained on day 0 of MenACWY control vaccination. This TCR derives from an adult in good health. The CDR3 is CASSLLGTGNYGYTF. The DNA is as follows: TGTGCCAGCAGTCTCCTCGGGACAGGGAACTATGGCTACACCTTC.